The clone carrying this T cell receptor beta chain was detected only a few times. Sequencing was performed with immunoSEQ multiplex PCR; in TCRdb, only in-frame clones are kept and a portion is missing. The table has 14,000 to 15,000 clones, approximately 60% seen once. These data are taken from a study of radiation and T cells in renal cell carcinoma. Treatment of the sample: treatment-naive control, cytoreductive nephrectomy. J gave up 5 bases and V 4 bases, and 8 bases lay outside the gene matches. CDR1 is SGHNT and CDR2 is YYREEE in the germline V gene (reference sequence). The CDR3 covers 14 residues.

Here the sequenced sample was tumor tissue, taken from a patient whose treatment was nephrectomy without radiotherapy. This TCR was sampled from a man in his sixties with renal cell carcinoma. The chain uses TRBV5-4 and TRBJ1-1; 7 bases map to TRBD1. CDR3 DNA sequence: TGTGCCAGCAGCACAAGACAGGGTCGGACTGAAGCTTTCTTT. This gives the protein CASSTRQGRTEAFF.